This T cell receptor beta chain is from a study of blood T cell repertoires in COVID-19 (dated by TCRdb to 2020 to 2022). For the wider study: Samples covering the acute and convalescent phases of COVID-19 were provided by collaborators in the United States, Italy and Spain. The prospective study material was composed of cDNA or gDNA derived from T cells, B-cell-depleted T cells, or PBMCs. Subjects who had been exposed to COVID-19, were actively infected with it, or had recovered from it provided the deeply sampled blood TCRbeta repertoires that made up the dataset. The repertoires were released in a freely available public database intended as a resource for research on the immune response to SARS-CoV-2. Samples were obtained from the ongoing ImmuneRACE study (first 160 participants) and from 1,254 subjects provided by 6 global collaborators. Nearly every sample came with metadata listing a de-identified subject ID, COVID-19 status, age in years and sex. HLA class I and class II types, where available, came from metadata supplied by the sample provider rather than from assay-based typing. Paper-wide results and their limitations: How much clinical and demographic metadata was included differed by source and by participant, and the metadata was provided uncurated.

As concerns this clone: The clone's antigen remains unknown. No quality values exist for individual bases; no much larger clone is one base distant.

According to the germline V gene, CDR1 reads MNHEY and CDR2 reads SVGEGT. The CDR3 numbers 16 residues from cysteine through phenylalanine. Only the CDR3 DNA stays, 48 bases, in frame from base 1. V trim: 6 bases; J trim: 5 bases; unmatched bases: 12. Each collaborating institution followed its own protocols to collect whole blood in K2EDTA tubes. Collaborator samples were shipped for TCRbeta analysis as frozen whole blood, isolated PBMCs, or DNA extracted from either sample type. The immunoSEQ Assay, a bias-controlled multiplex PCR, was used to amplify TCRbeta CDR3 regions from genomic DNA. Per the authors' processing: The number of nucleated cells in each sample was estimated from the amplification of reference gene primers within the assay. Sequence reads were collapsed and filtered to measure the absolute abundance of every unique TCRbeta CDR3 rearrangement. For each sample, productive Simpson clonality was calculated by taking the square root of Simpson's diversity index across productive rearrangements. In TCRdb, the immuneACCESS table is reduced to in-frame sequences with V and J assigned. These tables do not hold every clone; where another copy was compared, an unresolved V gene accounts for under half, and the others remain unexplained. The D gene and trimming were derived from the DNA, and the V and J assignments and clone size from that table. This sample holds around 40,000 clones; about 94% were observed only once. The ten largest clones add up to over 4% of the sample.

Sequencing was performed on peripheral blood. The rearranged segments are TRBV6-2 or TRBV6-3 and TRBJ1-2, with 10 bases aligning to TRBD1. The receptor was isolated from a human donor with active COVID-19. The donor label of this sample is uncertain. The nucleotide sequence reads TGTGCCAGCAGCCCTTCCCGGGACAGGGGACCATATGGCTACACCTTC. Translated, it gives CASSPSRDRGPYGYTF.